This record looks at one TCR beta chain sequence and its context. The antigen is unknown. CDR3 size: 13 residues. The junction had 11 bases not matched to a gene; V was cut back by 8 bases and J by 7 bases. Germline loops: CDR1 MGHDK, CDR2 SYGVNS. Data came from immunoSEQ multiplex PCR; TCRdb stores just in-frame clones and leaves some out. Of approximately 57,000 clones detected, just over 85% appear once; the ten largest clones hold approximately 5.2%. This specimen belongs to a study of T cells in localized non-small cell lung cancer. Study-wide results and limits: Since sequencing was restricted to only one region of the tumor, intratumor heterogeneity remains a possibility. With higher T cell density in blood came longer overall survival.

This sequence joins TRBV25-1 and TRBJ2-7, with 7 positions matching TRBD1. This specimen was peripheral blood, taken before any cancer treatment. The source of this sequence is a woman aged 40 to 75 with stage I lung adenocarcinoma. CDR3 coding DNA: TGTGCCAGCGGAAAACAGGGGCTGGGGGAGCAGTACTTC. Amino acid sequence: CASGKQGLGEQYF.